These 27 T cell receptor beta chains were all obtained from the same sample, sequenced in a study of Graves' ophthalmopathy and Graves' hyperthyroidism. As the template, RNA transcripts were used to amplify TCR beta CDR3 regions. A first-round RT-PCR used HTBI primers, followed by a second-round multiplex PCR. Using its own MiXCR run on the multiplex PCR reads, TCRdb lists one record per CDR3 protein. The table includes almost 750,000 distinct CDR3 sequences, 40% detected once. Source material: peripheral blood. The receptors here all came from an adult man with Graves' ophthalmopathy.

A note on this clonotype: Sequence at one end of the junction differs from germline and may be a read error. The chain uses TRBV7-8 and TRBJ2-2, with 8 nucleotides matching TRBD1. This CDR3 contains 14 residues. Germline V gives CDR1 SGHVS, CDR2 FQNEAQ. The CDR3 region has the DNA TGCGCCAGCAGCCACCCACAGGGGGACGGGGAGCTGTTTTTT. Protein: CASSHPQGDGELFF.

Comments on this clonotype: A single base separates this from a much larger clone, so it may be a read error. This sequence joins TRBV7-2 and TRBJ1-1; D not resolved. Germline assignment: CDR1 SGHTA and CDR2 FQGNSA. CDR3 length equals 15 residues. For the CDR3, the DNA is TGTGCCAGCAGCTTAAGATATAGCGGGAACACTGGAGCTTTCTTT. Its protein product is CASSLRYSGNTGAFF.

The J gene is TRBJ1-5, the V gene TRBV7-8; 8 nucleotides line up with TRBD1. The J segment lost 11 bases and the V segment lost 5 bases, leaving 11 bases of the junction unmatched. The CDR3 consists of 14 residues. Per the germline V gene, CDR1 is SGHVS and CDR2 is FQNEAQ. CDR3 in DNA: TGTGCCAGCAGCCACCGGACAGGGCAAGAGACCCAGCATTTT. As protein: CASSHRTGQETQHF.

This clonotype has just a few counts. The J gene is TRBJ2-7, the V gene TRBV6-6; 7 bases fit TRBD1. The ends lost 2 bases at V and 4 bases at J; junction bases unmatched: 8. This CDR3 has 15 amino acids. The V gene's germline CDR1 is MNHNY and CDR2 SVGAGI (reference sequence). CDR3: CASSYVGTDRYEQYF. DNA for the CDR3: TGTGCCAGCAGTTACGTTGGGACAGATCGTTACGAGCAGTACTTC.

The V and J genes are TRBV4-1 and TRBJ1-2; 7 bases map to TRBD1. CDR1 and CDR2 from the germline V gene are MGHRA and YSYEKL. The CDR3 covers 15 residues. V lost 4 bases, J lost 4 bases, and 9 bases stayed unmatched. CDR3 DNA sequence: TGCGCCAGCAGCCTAAGAGGACAGGCTACCTATGGCTACACCTTC. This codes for CASSLRGQATYGYTF.

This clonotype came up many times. CDR3 nucleotide sequence: TGCAGCGTTGCGACAGGGGGCTCCAGAAACACCATATATTTT. This encodes CSVATGGSRNTIYF. The chain combines TRBV29-1 with TRBJ1-3; TRBD1 matches at 10 bases. Looked up from germline, CDR1 is SQVTM and CDR2 is ANQGSEA. Unmatched junction bases numbered 5, after V lost 4 bases and J lost 5 bases. This CDR3 contains 14 residues.

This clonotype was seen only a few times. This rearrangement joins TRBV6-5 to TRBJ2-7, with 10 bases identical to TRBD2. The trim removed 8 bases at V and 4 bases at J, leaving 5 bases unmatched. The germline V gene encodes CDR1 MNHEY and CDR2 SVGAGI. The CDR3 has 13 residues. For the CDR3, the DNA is TGTGCCAGCTATAGCGGGAGGACGTACGAGCAGTACTTC. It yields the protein CASYSGRTYEQYF.

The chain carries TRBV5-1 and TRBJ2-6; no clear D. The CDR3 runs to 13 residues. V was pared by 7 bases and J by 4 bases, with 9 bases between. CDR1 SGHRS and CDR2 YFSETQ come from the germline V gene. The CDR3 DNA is TGCGCCAGCGCGGTGACCGGGGCCAACGTCCTGACTTTC. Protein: CASAVTGANVLTF.

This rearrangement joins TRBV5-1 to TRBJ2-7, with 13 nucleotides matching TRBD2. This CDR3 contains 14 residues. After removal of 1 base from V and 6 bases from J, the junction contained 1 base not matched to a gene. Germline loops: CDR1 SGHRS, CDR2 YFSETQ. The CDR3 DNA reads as TGCGCCAGCAGCTTGACTAGCGGGAGGGTCGAGCAGTACTTC. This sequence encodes CASSLTSGRVEQYF.

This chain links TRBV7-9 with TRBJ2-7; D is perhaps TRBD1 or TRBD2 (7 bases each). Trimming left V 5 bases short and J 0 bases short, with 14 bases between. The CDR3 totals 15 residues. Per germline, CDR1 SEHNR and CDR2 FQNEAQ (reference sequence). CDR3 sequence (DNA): TGTGCCAGCAGCCCCAGGGGGGGGGCCTCCTACGAGCAGTACTTC. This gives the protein CASSPRGGASYEQYF.

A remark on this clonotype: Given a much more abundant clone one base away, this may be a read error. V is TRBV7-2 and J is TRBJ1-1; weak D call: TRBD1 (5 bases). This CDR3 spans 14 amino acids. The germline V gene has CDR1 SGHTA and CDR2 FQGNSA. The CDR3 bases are TGTGCCGGCAGCTTAGGCCCAGGGTTGACTGAAGCTTTCTTT. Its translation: CAGSLGPGLTEAFF.

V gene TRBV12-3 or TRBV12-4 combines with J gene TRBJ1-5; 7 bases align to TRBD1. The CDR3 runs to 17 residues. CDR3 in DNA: TGTGCTAGTGGTTTGGAAGATCAGGGGGAAAGCAATCAGCCCCAGCATTTT. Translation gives CASGLEDQGESNQPQHF.

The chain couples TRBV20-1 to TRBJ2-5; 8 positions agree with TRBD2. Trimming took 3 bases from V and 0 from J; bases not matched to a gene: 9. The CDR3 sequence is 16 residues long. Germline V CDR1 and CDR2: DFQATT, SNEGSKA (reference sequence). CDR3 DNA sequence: TGCAGTGCTAGGGGAAAACTAGCGGTGTACCAAGAGACCCAGTACTTC. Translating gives CSARGKLAVYQETQYF.

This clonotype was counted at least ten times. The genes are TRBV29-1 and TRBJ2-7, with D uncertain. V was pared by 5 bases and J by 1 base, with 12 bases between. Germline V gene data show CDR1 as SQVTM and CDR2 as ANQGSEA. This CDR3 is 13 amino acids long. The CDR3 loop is CSVQVARSYEQYF. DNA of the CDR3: TGCAGCGTTCAGGTCGCGCGGTCCTACGAGCAGTACTTC.

The CDR3 here is CSASGIDYGYTF. Written as DNA, the CDR3 is TGCAGTGCTAGCGGAATCGACTATGGCTACACCTTC. The rearrangement uses TRBV20-1 and TRBJ1-2; D remains ambiguous. Germline loops: CDR1 DFQATT, CDR2 SNEGSKA (reference sequence). The CDR3 has 12 amino acids. V shed 3 bases and J shed 3 bases, with 8 bases lying between them.

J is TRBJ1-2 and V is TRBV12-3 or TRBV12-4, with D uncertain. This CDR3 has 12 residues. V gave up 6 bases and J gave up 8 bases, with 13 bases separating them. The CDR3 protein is CASSPTSDGYTF. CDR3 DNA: TGTGCCAGCAGCCCTACGTCGGACGGCTACACCTTC.

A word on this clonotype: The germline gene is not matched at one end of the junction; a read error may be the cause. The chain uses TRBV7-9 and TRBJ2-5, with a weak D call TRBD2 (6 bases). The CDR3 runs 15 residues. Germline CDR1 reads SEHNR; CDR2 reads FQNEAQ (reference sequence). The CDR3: CATQPDVAEREAQYF. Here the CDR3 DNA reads TGTGCCACGCAGCCGGATGTAGCGGAGCGAGAGGCCCAGTACTTC.

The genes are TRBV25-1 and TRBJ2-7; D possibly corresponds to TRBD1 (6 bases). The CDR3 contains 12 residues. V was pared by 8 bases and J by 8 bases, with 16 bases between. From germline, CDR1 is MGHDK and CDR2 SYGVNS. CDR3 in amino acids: CASVEGWGQQYF. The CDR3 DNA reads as TGTGCCAGCGTAGAAGGATGGGGGCAGCAGTACTTC.

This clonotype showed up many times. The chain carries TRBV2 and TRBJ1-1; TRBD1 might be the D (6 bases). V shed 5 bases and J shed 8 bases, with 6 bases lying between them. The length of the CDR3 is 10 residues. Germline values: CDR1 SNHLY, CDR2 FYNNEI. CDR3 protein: CASSTGEAFF. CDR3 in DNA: TGTGCCAGCAGTACAGGGGAAGCTTTCTTT.

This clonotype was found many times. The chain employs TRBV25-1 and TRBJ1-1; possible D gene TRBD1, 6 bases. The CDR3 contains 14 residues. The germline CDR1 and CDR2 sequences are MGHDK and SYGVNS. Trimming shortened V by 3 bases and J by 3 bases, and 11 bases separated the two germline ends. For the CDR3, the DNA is TGTGCCAGCAGTGACCCAAAGGGGGACACTGAAGCTTTCTTT. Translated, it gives CASSDPKGDTEAFF.

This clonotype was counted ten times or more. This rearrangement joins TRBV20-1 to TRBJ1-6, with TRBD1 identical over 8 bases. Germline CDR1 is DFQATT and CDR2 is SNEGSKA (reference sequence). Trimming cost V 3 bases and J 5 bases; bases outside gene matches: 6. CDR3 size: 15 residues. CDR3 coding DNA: TGCAGTGCTAGCCCGACAGGGGTGAATAATTCACCCCTCCACTTT. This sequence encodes CSASPTGVNNSPLHF.

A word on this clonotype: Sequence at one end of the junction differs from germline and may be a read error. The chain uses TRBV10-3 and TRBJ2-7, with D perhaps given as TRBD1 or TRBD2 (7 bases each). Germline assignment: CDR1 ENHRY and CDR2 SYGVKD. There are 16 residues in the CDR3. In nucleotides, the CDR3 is TGTGCCAGCAGTGAAGCCCCAGGGGGGGTTTTCGGCGAGCAGTACTTC. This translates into CASSEAPGGVFGEQYF.

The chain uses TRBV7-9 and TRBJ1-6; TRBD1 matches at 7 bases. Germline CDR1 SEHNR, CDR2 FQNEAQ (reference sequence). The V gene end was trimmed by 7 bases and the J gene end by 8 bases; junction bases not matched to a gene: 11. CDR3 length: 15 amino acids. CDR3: CASTVQGQGDSPLHF. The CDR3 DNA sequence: TGTGCCAGCACCGTCCAGGGGCAGGGGGATTCACCCCTCCACTTT.

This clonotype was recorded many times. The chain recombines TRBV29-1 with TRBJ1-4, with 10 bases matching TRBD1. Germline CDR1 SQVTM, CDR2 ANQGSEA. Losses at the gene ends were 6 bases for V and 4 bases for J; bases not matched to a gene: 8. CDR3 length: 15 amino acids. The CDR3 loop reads CSVATGGGNNEKLFF. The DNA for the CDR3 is TGCAGCGTCGCGACAGGGGGCGGAAATAATGAAAAACTGTTTTTT.

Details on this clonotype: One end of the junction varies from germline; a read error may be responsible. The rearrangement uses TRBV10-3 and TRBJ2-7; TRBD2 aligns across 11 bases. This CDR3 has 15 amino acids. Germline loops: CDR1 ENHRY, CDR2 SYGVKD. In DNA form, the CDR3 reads TGTGCCAGCAGTTCTAGCGGGGGGTTACCCTACGAGCAGTACTTC. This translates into CASSSSGGLPYEQYF.

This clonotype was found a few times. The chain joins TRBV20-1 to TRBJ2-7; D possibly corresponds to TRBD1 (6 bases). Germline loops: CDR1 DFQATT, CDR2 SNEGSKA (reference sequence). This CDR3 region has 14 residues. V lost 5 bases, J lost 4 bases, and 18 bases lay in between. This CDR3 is CSADRDTRTYEQYF. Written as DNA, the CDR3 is TGCAGTGCTGACCGGGACACCAGAACATACGAGCAGTACTTC.

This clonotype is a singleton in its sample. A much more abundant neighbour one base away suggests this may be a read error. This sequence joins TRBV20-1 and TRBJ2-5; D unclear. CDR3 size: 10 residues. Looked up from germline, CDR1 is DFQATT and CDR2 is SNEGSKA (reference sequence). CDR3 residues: CSARSETQNF. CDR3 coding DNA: TGCAGTGCTAGATCGGAGACCCAGAACTTC.